Presented here are 32 T cell receptor beta chains from one specimen sequenced in a study of shared clonotypes between healthy human individuals. The method was immunoSEQ multiplex PCR; TCRdb's version includes in-frame clones alone and lacks a portion of them. This sample has 2 million or so clones; roughly 94% occur once, and the top ten carry more than 0.95%. Terminally differentiated effector memory CD45RA+ cells were excluded from the naive CD8 cells, which were CD45RO-negative and positively selected for CCR7. Sequenced: naive CD8+ T cells sorted from blood. The receptors were gathered from a man younger than 35 in good health.

This chain uses TRBV4-1 with TRBJ2-7, with a weak D call TRBD2 (6 bases). This CDR3 region has 16 residues. The V end lost 3 bases, the J end lost 3 bases, and 18 bases lay between the germline ends. Per the germline V gene, CDR1 is MGHRA and CDR2 is YSYEKL. The CDR3 nucleotides read TGCGCCAGCAGCCACCCCCCCGGAGCGGAGGGCTACGAGCAGTACTTC. It encodes CASSHPPGAEGYEQYF.

In its sample, this clone was seen once. The V gene is TRBV6-6, the J gene TRBJ1-2; no firm D call. V was trimmed by 0 bases and J by 5 bases, leaving 7 bases between them. The CDR3 loop spans 13 amino acids. Germline-derived CDR1 and CDR2 are MNHNY and SVGAGI (reference sequence). The CDR3, as DNA: TGTGCCAGCAGTTACTCGGACGGATATGGCTACACCTTC. It is translated as CASSYSDGYGYTF.

J is TRBJ1-2 and V is TRBV10-2; 8 nucleotides line up with TRBD1. V lost 0 bases and J lost 4; bases outside the gene matches: 7. Germline CDR1 and CDR2: WSHSY and SAAADI. The CDR3 consists of 16 residues. In DNA form, the CDR3 reads TGCGCCAGCAGTGAGTCGGGGGACAGGCTCTTCTATGGCTACACCTTC. It specifies CASSESGDRLFYGYTF.

V gene TRBV10-1 combines with J gene TRBJ2-3; D remains ambiguous. The V end lost 6 bases, the J end lost 2 bases, and 12 bases lay between the germline ends. This CDR3 has 14 residues. Germline CDR1 and CDR2: WNHNN and SYGVQD (reference sequence). The CDR3 loop reads CASSSHSVTDTQYF. The CDR3 DNA sequence: TGCGCCAGCAGCTCTCACAGCGTCACAGATACGCAGTATTTT.

The rearrangement joins TRBV6-5 to TRBJ1-5; no definite D call. V shed 8 bases and J shed 1 base, with 6 bases lying between them. This CDR3 has 12 amino acids. Germline V gene data show CDR1 as MNHEY and CDR2 as SVGAGI. The CDR3 DNA is TGTGCCAGCGGAAAAAGCAATCAGCCCCAGCATTTT. This encodes CASGKSNQPQHF.

In its sample, this clone was seen once. The CDR3, as DNA: TGTGCCAGCAGCTCAGGCACACTAGCGGGAGCGGGCGAGCAGTACTTC. Translation gives CASSSGTLAGAGEQYF. The chain combines TRBV7-9 with TRBJ2-7; 11 bases are a match to TRBD2. V shed 4 bases, J shed 6 bases, and the junction held 11 bases outside the gene matches. Per the germline V gene, CDR1 is SEHNR and CDR2 is FQNEAQ (reference sequence). The CDR3 sequence is 16 residues long.

V usage is TRBV6-6 and J usage is TRBJ2-5; a possible D gene is TRBD2 (5 bases). The V end lost 2 bases, the J end lost 3 bases, and 10 bases lay between the germline ends. Germline V gene data show CDR1 as MNHNY and CDR2 as SVGAGI (reference sequence). This CDR3 spans 14 amino acids. The CDR3 nucleotides are TGTGCCAGCAGTTACGTCGGACTCGAAGAGACCCAGTACTTC. Translated, it gives CASSYVGLEETQYF.

This sequence joins TRBV19 and TRBJ2-7; D tentatively fits TRBD1 or TRBD2 (5 bases each). The CDR3 covers 16 residues. Germline V lookup: CDR1 LNHDA, CDR2 SQIVND (reference sequence). V gave up 9 bases and J gave up 0 bases, with 21 bases separating them. The CDR3, as DNA: TGTGCCAGCGCTATATCCTTCCGGGACCCCTCCTACGAGCAGTACTTC. This sequence encodes CASAISFRDPSYEQYF.

The chain combines TRBV5-1 with TRBJ1-4; D is ambiguous. Germline-derived CDR1 and CDR2 are SGHRS and YFSETQ. CDR3 length: 14 residues. Trimming took 4 bases from V and 3 from J, leaving 10 bases between them. Here the CDR3 reads CASSPDWPNEKLFF. The CDR3 coding sequence is TGCGCCAGCAGCCCGGATTGGCCTAATGAAAAACTGTTTTTT.

In the case of this clone: This sample includes further DNA sequences coding for the same CDR3. In DNA form, the CDR3 reads TGTGCCAGCAGCGTAGGAGCGGGAGGCGCCTACGAGCAGTACTTC. Its translation: CASSVGAGGAYEQYF. The rearrangement joins TRBV9 to TRBJ2-7; 9 bases line up with TRBD2. Germline V lookup: CDR1 SGDLS, CDR2 YYNGEE. Unmatched junction bases numbered 3, after V lost 0 bases and J lost 2 bases. This CDR3 is built from 15 residues.

The CDR3 DNA reads as TGTGCCACCAGGGACGACAGGGGGCTGGGTGAAAAACTGTTTTTT. It is translated as CATRDDRGLGEKLFF. This chain links TRBV15 with TRBJ1-4, with TRBD1 matching 10 bases. CDR3 length: 15 residues. After removal of 6 bases from V and 7 bases from J, the junction contained 8 bases not matched to a gene. CDR1 LNHNV and CDR2 YYDKDF come from the germline V gene (reference sequence).

The chain links TRBV15 to TRBJ1-1; 7 bases are a match to TRBD1. Germline V gene data show CDR1 as LNHNV and CDR2 as YYDKDF (reference sequence). With V trimmed by 1 base and J by 1 base, 3 bases remained unmatched. The CDR3 has 15 amino acids. In DNA, the CDR3 is TGTGCCACCAGCAGAGGGGGACAGACGAACACTGAAGCTTTCTTT. The encoded protein is CATSRGGQTNTEAFF. Drawing the rest from reference TRBV15 and TRBJ1-1, the complete variable domain is DAMVIQNPRYQVTQFGKPVTLSCSQTLNHNVMYWYQQKSSQAPKLLFHYYDKDFNNEADTPDNFQSRRPNTSFCFLDIRSPGLGDTAMYLCATSRGGQTNTEAFFGQGTRLTVV.

V is TRBV5-1 and J is TRBJ2-7; D is undetermined. This CDR3 is 14 amino acids long. CDR1 SGHRS and CDR2 YFSETQ come from the germline V gene. Trimming took off 0 bases at V and 2 bases at J, with 9 bases between the two ends. In DNA form, the CDR3 reads TGCGCCAGCAGCTTGGGGACGGAAGCCTACGAGCAGTACTTC. Protein product: CASSLGTEAYEQYF.

As for this clone: The sample carries other DNA sequences with the same CDR3. The chain recombines TRBV5-1 with TRBJ2-1; a possible D gene is TRBD1 (5 bases). V was trimmed by 4 bases and J by 4 bases, leaving 9 bases between them. The CDR3 loop spans 13 amino acids. Germline V gene data show CDR1 as SGHRS and CDR2 as YFSETQ. CDR3 DNA sequence: TGCGCCAGCAGCCTTACAGGTTACAATGAGCAGTTCTTC. Encoded protein: CASSLTGYNEQFF.

V and J are TRBV25-1 and TRBJ2-7; D possibly corresponds to TRBD2 (5 bases). There are 13 residues in the CDR3. V was clipped by 3 bases and J by 5 bases, with 11 bases between them. From germline, CDR1 is MGHDK and CDR2 SYGVNS. CDR3 amino acids: CASSDPGNHEQYF. For the CDR3, the DNA is TGTGCCAGCAGTGATCCCGGGAACCACGAGCAGTACTTC.

V usage is TRBV27 and J usage is TRBJ1-2, with a possible D match to TRBD1 (5 bases). The CDR3 extends over 16 amino acids. Between the trimmed V and J ends, which lost 6 bases and 9 bases, there was a span of 26 bases. Germline assignment: CDR1 MNHEY and CDR2 SMNVEV (reference sequence). The DNA for the CDR3 is TGTGCCAGCAGCCCATCGTCCGGGACTGGCACGGATCGCTACACCTTC. Translated, it gives CASSPSSGTGTDRYTF.

As regards this clone: This sample includes further DNA sequences coding for the same CDR3. The V and J genes are TRBV7-9 and TRBJ2-7; a possible D gene is TRBD2 (6 bases). The CDR3 spans 13 residues. The germline gives CDR1 SEHNR, CDR2 FQNEAQ (reference sequence). Between the trimmed V and J ends, which lost 5 bases and 3 bases, there was a span of 11 bases. This CDR3 reads CASSPLGGYEQYF. As DNA, the CDR3 is TGTGCCAGCAGCCCCCTCGGGGGCTACGAGCAGTACTTC. The full variable domain, in which reference TRBV7-9 and TRBJ2-7 provide the parts outside the CDR3, is DTGVSQNPRHKITKRGQNVTFRCDPISEHNRLYWYRQTLGQGPEFLTYFQNEAQLEKSRLLSDRFSAERPKGSFSTLEIQRTEQGDSAMYLCASSPLGGYEQYFGPGTRLTVT.

This clone was picked up a small number of times. Other DNA sequences in the same sample also yield this CDR3. The chain is built from TRBV27 and TRBJ2-7; 9 positions match TRBD1. Germline V gene data show CDR1 as MNHEY and CDR2 as SMNVEV (reference sequence). The V segment lost 1 base and the J segment 3 bases; nucleotides outside the gene matches: 1. The CDR3 runs to 14 residues. This CDR3 reads CASSLLGQGYEQYF. The CDR3, as DNA: TGTGCCAGCAGTTTATTGGGACAGGGCTACGAGCAGTACTTC.

As for this clone: Other DNA sequences of this sample code for an identical CDR3. The chain links TRBV27 to TRBJ1-1, with a weak D call TRBD1 (6 bases). The V gene's germline CDR1 is MNHEY and CDR2 SMNVEV (reference sequence). The CDR3 covers 11 residues. Trimming removed 6 bases from V and 5 bases from J, with 7 bases in between. In DNA form, the CDR3 reads TGTGCCAGCAGGAGGGGGACTGAAGCTTTCTTT. Encoded protein: CASRRGTEAFF.

The chain carries TRBV5-1 and TRBJ2-7; 9 nucleotides agree with TRBD2. Trimming at V came to 4 bases and at J to 5 bases, leaving 7 bases not matched to a gene. Germline V gene lookup returns CDR1 SGHRS and CDR2 YFSETQ. CDR3 size: 14 residues. This CDR3 reads CASSPEGLADEQYF. The CDR3, as DNA: TGCGCCAGCAGCCCCGAGGGACTAGCCGACGAGCAGTACTTC.

This clone was found once. The chain joins TRBV28 to TRBJ1-1; perhaps TRBD1 as D (5 bases). Germline loops: CDR1 MDHEN, CDR2 SYDVKM. The CDR3 contains 12 residues. Trimming took 6 bases from V and 8 from J, leaving 13 bases between them. This chain's CDR3 is CASSPLQGEAFF. Written as DNA, the CDR3 is TGTGCCAGCAGCCCCCTCCAGGGAGAAGCTTTCTTT.

This chain connects TRBV11-2 to TRBJ2-7; the match to TRBD1 covers 12 bases. J gave up 7 bases and V 4 bases, and 5 bases lay outside the gene matches. Germline V lookup: CDR1 SGHAT, CDR2 FQNNGV. CDR3 length: 14 amino acids. CDR3 amino acids: CASSSGTGGREQYF. The CDR3 bases are TGTGCCAGCAGCTCCGGGACAGGGGGCAGGGAGCAGTACTTC.

This chain links TRBV6-6 with TRBJ2-1; 8 positions agree with TRBD2. The CDR3 length is 13 residues. Losses at the gene ends were 10 bases for V and 2 bases for J; bases not matched to a gene: 4. The V gene's germline CDR1 is MNHNY and CDR2 SVGAGI (reference sequence). CDR3 in DNA: TGTGCCACCGGACTAGCAGCCTACAATGAGCAGTTCTTC. Residues: CATGLAAYNEQFF.

J is TRBJ2-1 and V is TRBV5-5; D gene uncertain. Germline V gives CDR1 SGHKS, CDR2 YYEKEE (reference sequence). V was trimmed by 8 bases and J by 7 bases, leaving 10 bases between them. The CDR3 covers 11 residues. The DNA for the CDR3 is TGTGCCAGTACACAGTCGAATGAGCAGTTCTTC. Its protein is CASTQSNEQFF.

The V gene is TRBV25-1, the J gene TRBJ1-1; D may be TRBD1 (6 bases). Germline V gene sequence: CDR1 MGHDK, CDR2 SYGVNS. Trimming stripped 2 bases from V and 0 bases from J, with 10 bases between. The CDR3 consists of 15 residues. CDR3 DNA sequence: TGTGCCAGCAGTGAAACAGGGATTCTGAACACTGAAGCTTTCTTT. It is translated as CASSETGILNTEAFF.

The chain carries TRBV7-9 and TRBJ2-7; D perhaps matches TRBD1 (6 bases). The germline CDR1 and CDR2 sequences are SEHNR and FQNEAQ (reference sequence). This CDR3 is built from 13 residues. Trimming took off 3 bases at V and 5 bases at J, with 11 bases between the two ends. CDR3 residues: CASSFSGADEQYF. DNA of the CDR3: TGTGCCAGCAGCTTTTCAGGGGCGGACGAGCAGTACTTC.

The gene calls are TRBV19 and TRBJ1-6, with D uncertain. Germline CDR1 and CDR2: LNHDA and SQIVND (reference sequence). The CDR3 contains 14 residues. Trimming removed 3 bases from V and 6 bases from J, with 9 bases in between. The CDR3 nucleotides are TGTGCCAGTAGTATTGGCTACTTTAATTCACCCCTCCACTTT. Its translation: CASSIGYFNSPLHF.

The gene calls are TRBV30 and TRBJ1-1; D unresolved. The CDR3 consists of 12 residues. V was trimmed by 3 bases and J by 6 bases, leaving 11 bases between them. From germline, CDR1 is GTSNPN and CDR2 SVGIG (reference sequence). The CDR3 is CAWRHKEAEAFF. CDR3 DNA: TGTGCCTGGAGACACAAAGAAGCTGAAGCTTTCTTT. Supplemented by reference TRBV30 and TRBJ1-1, the full variable domain reads SQTIHQWPATLVQPVGSPLSLECTVEGTSNPNLYWYRQAAGRGLQLLFYSVGIGQISSEVPQNLSASRPQDRQFILSSKKLLLSDSGFYLCAWRHKEAEAFFGQGTRLTVV.

CDR3 nucleotide sequence: TGCAGTGTAACGGGAGGCCCTTCCTACAATGAGCAGTTCTTC. Translated, it gives CSVTGGPSYNEQFF. V usage is TRBV29-1 and J usage is TRBJ2-1, with 7 bases fitting TRBD2. CDR3 length equals 14 residues. Germline assignment: CDR1 SQVTM and CDR2 ANQGSEA.

The rearrangement uses TRBV28 and TRBJ1-3; D call uncertain. Germline-derived CDR1 and CDR2 are MDHEN and SYDVKM. The ends were cut back, 2 bases at V and 4 bases at J, with 15 bases in the middle. The CDR3 runs to 16 residues. CDR3 DNA sequence: TGTGCCAGCAGTTTACCTGCCGTCCCGACGGGAAACACCATATATTTT. Its translation is CASSLPAVPTGNTIYF.

In DNA, the CDR3 is TGTGCCAGCAGTTCCACCTATGAAAAACTGTTTTTT. This encodes CASSSTYEKLFF. The rearrangement links TRBV7-9 to TRBJ1-4; D ambiguous. Germline CDR1 SEHNR, CDR2 FQNEAQ (reference sequence). The V and J ends lost 6 bases and 6 bases respectively, with 8 bases between them. The CDR3 has 12 residues.

The chain uses TRBV2 and TRBJ1-3; D ambiguous. The germline gives CDR1 SNHLY, CDR2 FYNNEI. V was shortened by 8 bases and J by 1 base, with 9 bases between the two germline ends. CDR3 length: 13 amino acids. The CDR3, as DNA: TGTGCCAGCCCTACCGCATCTGGAAACACCATATATTTT. It yields the protein CASPTASGNTIYF.